Following are 17 T cell receptor beta chains from one sample sequenced in a study of T cell responses to AZD1222 COVID-19 vaccine. Repertoires were generated with immunoSEQ multiplex PCR, while TCRdb's copy carries only in-frame clones and drops some. The sample carries approximately 170,000 clones, 85% to 90% recorded once. The sample in question was peripheral blood, obtained 28 days after the second AZD1222 dose. These receptors were taken from an adult who received the AZD1222 COVID-19 vaccine.

The J gene is TRBJ2-7, the V gene TRBV5-1; 7 nucleotides align to TRBD2. Germline lookup yields CDR1 SGHRS and CDR2 YFSETQ. This CDR3 region has 16 residues. Unmatched junction bases numbered 17, after V lost 7 bases and J lost 4 bases. CDR3 DNA: TGCGCCAGCCACCTGGGGGGGGACCTAGGAGTTTACGAGCAGTACTTC. It yields the protein CASHLGGDLGVYEQYF.

The V call is TRBV25-1, the J call TRBJ1-2; D not certain. The ends were cut back, 1 base at V and 8 bases at J, with 8 bases in the middle. This CDR3 region has 12 residues. Germline values: CDR1 MGHDK, CDR2 SYGVNS. CDR3 in DNA: TGTGCCAGCAGTGAATTGAAGCGGGGCTACACCTTC. This translates into CASSELKRGYTF.

The rearrangement joins TRBV12-3 or TRBV12-4 to TRBJ2-3; D is ambiguous. The CDR3 length is 12 residues. Trimming cost V 3 bases and J 1 base, with 2 bases left between them. CDR3 coding DNA: TGTGCCAGCAGTTTTGGCACAGATACGCAGTATTTT. This codes for CASSFGTDTQYF.

V is TRBV10-3 and J is TRBJ2-5; 9 bases are a match to TRBD2. Trimming cost V 7 bases and J 3 bases; bases outside gene matches: 6. In germline, CDR1 is ENHRY, CDR2 SYGVKD. The CDR3 has 14 residues. DNA of the CDR3: TGTGCCATCATGGGCGGGGGGGCGGAAGAGACCCAGTACTTC. This codes for CAIMGGGAEETQYF.

V is TRBV5-8 and J is TRBJ2-6; 7 bases line up with TRBD2. J was trimmed by 2 bases and V by 4 bases; bases with no gene match: 6. The germline CDR1 and CDR2 sequences are SGHTS and YDEGEE. The CDR3 extends over 16 amino acids. Here the CDR3 reads CASSQIGGAGANVLTF. CDR3 DNA: TGTGCCAGCAGCCAGATTGGGGGGGCTGGGGCCAACGTCCTGACTTTC.

V gene TRBV18 combines with J gene TRBJ1-4; D ambiguous. V was trimmed by 2 bases and J by 3 bases, leaving 13 bases between them. The CDR3 consists of 16 residues. Germline V gives CDR1 KGHSH, CDR2 LQKENI. For the CDR3, the DNA is TGTGCCAGCTCACCAAATGGTCTTGCGGCTAATGAAAAACTGTTTTTT. Amino acids: CASSPNGLAANEKLFF.

The chain combines TRBV11-1 with TRBJ2-7, with 8 positions matching TRBD1. The CDR3 is made up of 15 amino acids. CDR1 SGHAT and CDR2 FQDESV come from the germline V gene (reference sequence). Trimming took 5 bases from V and 0 from J; bases not matched to a gene: 6. The CDR3 region is CASSLPGTGSYEQYF. CDR3 in DNA: TGTGCCAGCAGCCTGCCTGGGACAGGCTCCTACGAGCAGTACTTC.

The chain couples TRBV4-1 to TRBJ1-1, with D unresolved. This CDR3 region has 14 residues. With 0 bases removed from V and 0 bases from J, the gap between germline ends came to 5 bases. Germline lookup yields CDR1 MGHRA and CDR2 YSYEKL. The CDR3 loop is CASSQDQLNTEAFF. The CDR3 region has the DNA TGCGCCAGCAGCCAAGACCAGCTGAACACTGAAGCTTTCTTT.

The V call is TRBV10-3, the J call TRBJ1-1, with D maybe TRBD1 (5 bases). The CDR3 has 15 residues. Germline values: CDR1 ENHRY, CDR2 SYGVKD. The V and J ends lost 7 bases and 0 bases respectively, with 15 bases between them. The CDR3 nucleotides read TGTGCCATCACTACCGGAGGGGCGATGAACACTGAAGCTTTCTTT. This translates into CAITTGGAMNTEAFF.

The table lists this clone with a few counts. The genes are TRBV5-4 and TRBJ1-6; D might be TRBD1 (5 bases). The CDR3 totals 14 residues. Trimming removed 1 base at V and 9 bases at J, with 11 bases between. CDR1 is SGHNT, CDR2 YYREEE, per germline (reference sequence). The CDR3 region has the DNA TGTGCCAGCAGCTTGCCAGGGAGGGTTTCACCCCTCCACTTT. It yields the protein CASSLPGRVSPLHF. The whole variable domain, remainder taken from reference TRBV5-4 and TRBJ1-6, is ETGVTQSPTHLIKTRGQQVTLRCSSQSGHNTVSWYQQALGQGPQFIFQYYREEENGRGNFPPRFSGLQFPNYSSELNVNALELDDSALYLCASSLPGRVSPLHFGNGTRLTVT.

The V and J genes are TRBV19 and TRBJ1-5; D gene unclear. Germline V gives CDR1 LNHDA, CDR2 SQIVND (reference sequence). The length of the CDR3 is 18 residues. V lost 3 bases and J 0 bases, leaving 18 bases between the germline ends. CDR3 bases: TGTGCCAGTAGTATCCCCGTGTCGGGATATTATAGCAATCAGCCCCAGCATTTT. Translated, it gives CASSIPVSGYYSNQPQHF.

The chain employs TRBV4-3 and TRBJ2-4; D unclear. Germline lookup yields CDR1 LGHNA and CDR2 YSLEER. The CDR3 loop spans 15 amino acids. The germline V and J ends were trimmed by 0 bases and 10 bases, with 16 bases remaining between them. CDR3 loop: CASSQDARRSGIQYF. The CDR3 DNA reads TGCGCCAGCAGCCAAGATGCACGCCGGTCCGGGATTCAGTACTTC.

The chain employs TRBV29-1 and TRBJ1-3; D not resolved. The germline V and J ends were trimmed by 0 bases and 3 bases, with 9 bases remaining between them. Germline values: CDR1 SQVTM, CDR2 ANQGSEA. The CDR3 runs to 14 residues. The DNA for the CDR3 is TGCAGCGTTGAAGATGTACAGCTTGGAAACACCATATATTTT. Protein: CSVEDVQLGNTIYF.

This clone was counted a few times. V is TRBV24-1 and J is TRBJ2-1, with unresolved D. The germline V gene encodes CDR1 KGHDR and CDR2 SFDVKD. There are 11 residues in the CDR3. V gave up 0 bases and J gave up 7 bases, with 0 bases separating them. The CDR3 DNA is TGTGCCACCAGTGATTTGAATGAGCAGTTCTTC. Translation: CATSDLNEQFF.

V and J are TRBV4-1 and TRBJ1-6, with a weak D call TRBD1 (6 bases). Trimming took off 1 base at V and 7 bases at J, with 23 bases between the two ends. Germline V lookup: CDR1 MGHRA, CDR2 YSYEKL. The CDR3 runs 19 residues. CDR3 region: CASSQVMEGDYVGNSPLHF. CDR3 DNA sequence: TGCGCCAGCAGCCAAGTCATGGAGGGGGACTACGTAGGGAATTCACCCCTCCACTTT.

The V call is TRBV1, the J call TRBJ2-7; the listed D gene, TRBD1, was not tested against the DNA. TRBV1 corresponds to a pseudogene. The CDR3 sequence is 16 residues long. The CDR3 region is CTSSQGLRGGSYEQYF. DNA of the CDR3: TGCACCAGCAGCCAAGGGCTAAGAGGGGGCTCCTACGAGCAGTACTTC.

The chain uses TRBV7-8 and TRBJ1-2, with 7 bases that match TRBD1. The CDR3 runs 13 residues. CDR1 is SGHVS and CDR2 is FQNEAQ in the germline V gene. The ends lost 7 bases at V and 4 bases at J; junction bases unmatched: 6. CDR3 residues: CASTMQGVYGYTF. The CDR3 DNA sequence: TGTGCCAGCACCATGCAGGGGGTCTATGGCTACACCTTC.